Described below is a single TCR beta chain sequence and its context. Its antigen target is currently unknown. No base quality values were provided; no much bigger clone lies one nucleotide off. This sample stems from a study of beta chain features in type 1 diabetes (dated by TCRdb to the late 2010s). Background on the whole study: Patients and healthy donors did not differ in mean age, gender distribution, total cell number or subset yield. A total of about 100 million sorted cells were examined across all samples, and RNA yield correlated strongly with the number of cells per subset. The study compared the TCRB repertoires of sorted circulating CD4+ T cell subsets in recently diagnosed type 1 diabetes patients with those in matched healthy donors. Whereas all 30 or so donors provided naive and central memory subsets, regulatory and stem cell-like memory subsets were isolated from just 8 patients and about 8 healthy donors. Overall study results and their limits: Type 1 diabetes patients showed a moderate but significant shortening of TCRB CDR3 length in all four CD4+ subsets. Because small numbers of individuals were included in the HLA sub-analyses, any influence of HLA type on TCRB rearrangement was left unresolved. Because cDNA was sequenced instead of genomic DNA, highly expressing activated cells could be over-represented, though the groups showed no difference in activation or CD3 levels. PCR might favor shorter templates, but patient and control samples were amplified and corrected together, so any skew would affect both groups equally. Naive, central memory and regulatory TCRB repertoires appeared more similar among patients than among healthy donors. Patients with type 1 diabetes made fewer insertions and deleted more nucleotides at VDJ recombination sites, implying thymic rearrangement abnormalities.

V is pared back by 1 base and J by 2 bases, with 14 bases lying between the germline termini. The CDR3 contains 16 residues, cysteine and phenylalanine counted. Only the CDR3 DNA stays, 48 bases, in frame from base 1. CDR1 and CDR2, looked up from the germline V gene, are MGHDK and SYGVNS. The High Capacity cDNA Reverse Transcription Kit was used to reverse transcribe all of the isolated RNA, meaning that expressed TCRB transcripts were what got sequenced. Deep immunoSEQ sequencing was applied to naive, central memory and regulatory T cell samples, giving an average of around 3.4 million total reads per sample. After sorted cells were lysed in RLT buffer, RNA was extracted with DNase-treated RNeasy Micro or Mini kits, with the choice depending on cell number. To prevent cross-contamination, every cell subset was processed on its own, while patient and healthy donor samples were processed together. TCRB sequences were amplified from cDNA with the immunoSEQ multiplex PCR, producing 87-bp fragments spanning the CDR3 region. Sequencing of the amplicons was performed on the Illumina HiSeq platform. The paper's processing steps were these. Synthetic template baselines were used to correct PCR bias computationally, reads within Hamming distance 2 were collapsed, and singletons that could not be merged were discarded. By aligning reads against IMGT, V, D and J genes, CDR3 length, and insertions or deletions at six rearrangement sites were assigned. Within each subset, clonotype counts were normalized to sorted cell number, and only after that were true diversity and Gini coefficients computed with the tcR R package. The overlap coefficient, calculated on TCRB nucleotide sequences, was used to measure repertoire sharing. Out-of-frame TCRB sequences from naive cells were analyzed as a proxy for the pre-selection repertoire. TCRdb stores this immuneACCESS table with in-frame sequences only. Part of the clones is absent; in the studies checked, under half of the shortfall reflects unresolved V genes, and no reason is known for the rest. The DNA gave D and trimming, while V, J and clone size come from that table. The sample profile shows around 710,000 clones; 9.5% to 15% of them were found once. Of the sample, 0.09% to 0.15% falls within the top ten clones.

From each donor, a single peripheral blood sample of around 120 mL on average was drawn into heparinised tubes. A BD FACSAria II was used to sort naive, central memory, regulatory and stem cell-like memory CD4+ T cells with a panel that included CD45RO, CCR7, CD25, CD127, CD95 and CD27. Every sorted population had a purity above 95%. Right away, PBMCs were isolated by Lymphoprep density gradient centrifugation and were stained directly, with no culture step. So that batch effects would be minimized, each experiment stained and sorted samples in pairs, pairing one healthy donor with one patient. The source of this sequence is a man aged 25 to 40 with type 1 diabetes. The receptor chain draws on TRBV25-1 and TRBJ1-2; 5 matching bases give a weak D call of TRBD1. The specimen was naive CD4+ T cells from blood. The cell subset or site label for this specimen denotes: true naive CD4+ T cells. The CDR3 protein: CASSELVAGRNYGYTF. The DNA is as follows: TGTGCCAGCAGTGAATTGGTGGCAGGGCGAAACTATGGCTACACCTTC.